The 16 T cell receptor beta chains reported below all come from one sample, sequenced in a study of OX40 agonist ivuxolimab in advanced cancers. Using immunoSEQ multiplex PCR, the repertoire was profiled, and TCRdb retains in-frame clones only, with some absent. The sample contains about 80,000 clones, roughly 90% of which appear only once. Sample: CD4+ or CD8+ T cells sorted from blood, taken in a trial of the OX40 agonist ivuxolimab. Receptors were obtained from an adult with an advanced solid tumor such as melanoma, head and neck, liver or kidney cancer.

CDR3 DNA: TGCGCCAGCAGCTTAGGGACAGGGGTTTTGAACACTGAAGCTTTCTTT. It is translated as CASSLGTGVLNTEAFF. The rearrangement joins TRBV5-1 to TRBJ1-1; 10 bases align to TRBD1. CDR1 is SGHRS, CDR2 YFSETQ, per germline. The V gene end was trimmed by 2 bases and the J gene end by 0 bases; junction bases not matched to a gene: 4. This CDR3 contains 16 residues.

The rearrangement links TRBV4-2 to TRBJ2-6, with a weak D call TRBD1 (6 bases). Looked up from germline, CDR1 is LGHNA and CDR2 is YNFKEQ. V was pared by 0 bases and J by 2 bases, with 26 bases between. The CDR3 extends over 22 amino acids. CDR3 DNA sequence: TGTGCCAGCAGCCAAGATTGGCGTACTAGGGGGTCTTCCTGGGCTGGGGCCAACGTCCTGACTTTC. Translation: CASSQDWRTRGSSWAGANVLTF.

The chain joins TRBV11-2 to TRBJ2-6, with 7 bases identical to TRBD2. The trim removed 1 base at V and 0 bases at J, leaving 9 bases unmatched. Germline V CDR1 and CDR2: SGHAT, FQNNGV. This CDR3 contains 19 residues. The CDR3 DNA is TGTGCCAGCAGCTTAGGTTGGGGGGGGACCCTCTCTGGGGCCAACGTCCTGACTTTC. It codes for CASSLGWGGTLSGANVLTF. Combining the CDR3 with reference TRBV11-2 and TRBJ2-6 gives the whole variable domain EAGVAQSPRYKIIEKRQSVAFWCNPISGHATLYWYQQILGQGPKLLIQFQNNGVVDDSQLPKDRFSAERLKGVDSTLKIQPAKLEDSAVYLCASSLGWGGTLSGANVLTFGAGSRLTVL.

Here the CDR3 reads CASSPRPGRNTEAFF. CDR3 nucleotides: TGTGCCAGCAGCCCCCGGCCAGGGAGGAACACTGAAGCTTTCTTT. The chain links TRBV16 to TRBJ1-1, with a tentative D call TRBD1 (5 bases). The V end was cut by 4 bases, the J end by 1 base, with 13 bases between. Germline V gene sequence: CDR1 KGHSY, CDR2 FQNENV. The CDR3 extends over 15 amino acids.

This clone was seen only a few times. The gene calls are TRBV5-4 and TRBJ2-3, with TRBD2 identical over 8 bases. Germline values: CDR1 SGHNT, CDR2 YYREEE (reference sequence). The CDR3 has 13 residues. With V trimmed by 0 bases and J by 14 bases, 8 bases remained unmatched. CDR3 coding DNA: TGTGCCAGCAGCTTGGCCGGGGGGGGGAGACCGTATTTT. Protein product: CASSLAGGGRPYF.

V is TRBV5-6 and J is TRBJ1-2; 7 bases line up with TRBD1. CDR3 size: 15 residues. CDR1 and CDR2 (germline): SGHDT, YYEEEE. After removal of 0 bases from V and 3 bases from J, the junction contained 5 bases not matched to a gene. CDR3 in DNA: TGTGCCAGCAGCTTGGGTCTCAGGGGGGACTATGGCTACACCTTC. Protein sequence: CASSLGLRGDYGYTF.

The chain links TRBV2 to TRBJ1-5; 9 nucleotides agree with TRBD1. CDR3 length: 16 residues. J was trimmed by 1 base and V by 5 bases; bases with no gene match: 6. Germline V CDR1 and CDR2: SNHLY, FYNNEI. CDR3: CASSQDRGLSNQPQHF. The CDR3 nucleotides are TGTGCCAGCAGTCAGGACAGGGGTTTGAGCAATCAGCCCCAGCATTTT.

The chain carries TRBV15 and TRBJ2-3; TRBD2 matches at 13 bases. This CDR3 region has 17 residues. Germline values: CDR1 LNHNV, CDR2 YYDKDF (reference sequence). Trimming took 2 bases from V and 4 from J; bases not matched to a gene: 6. The CDR3 DNA follows: TGTGCCACCAGCAGACCTACTAGCGGGAGGGCCCCAGATACGCAGTATTTT. Encoded protein: CATSRPTSGRAPDTQYF.

The chain has TRBV27 and TRBJ1-2; 12 nucleotides align to TRBD1. V dropped 7 bases and J dropped 0; count of bases not matched to a gene: 6. Germline-derived CDR1 and CDR2 are MNHEY and SMNVEV (reference sequence). CDR3 size: 16 residues. The CDR3 region has the DNA TGTGCCAGCAAAAAGGGACAGGGGGCGCCTAACTATGGCTACACCTTC. Translated: CASKKGQGAPNYGYTF.

The CDR3 DNA follows: TGTGCCAGCAGCGTAGGTCCAAGACTAGATCTGTATTTT. It codes for CASSVGPRLDLYF. The V gene is TRBV7-8, the J gene TRBJ2-3; TRBD2 is a possible D gene (6 bases). The V gene lost 5 bases and the J gene lost 14 bases, with 20 bases spanning the gap. The CDR3 totals 13 residues. Germline assignment: CDR1 SGHVS and CDR2 FQNEAQ.

The chain uses TRBV27 and TRBJ2-1, with a weak D call TRBD1 (5 bases). V was clipped by 5 bases and J by 1 base, with 9 bases between them. Germline values: CDR1 MNHEY, CDR2 SMNVEV (reference sequence). The CDR3 extends over 14 amino acids. The CDR3: CASSQGVSYNEQFF. CDR3 sequence (DNA): TGTGCCAGCAGTCAGGGTGTGTCCTACAATGAGCAGTTCTTC.

This chain connects TRBV6-1 to TRBJ2-5; possibly TRBD1 or TRBD2 for D (6 bases each). Trimming stripped 4 bases from V and 4 bases from J, with 22 bases between. The CDR3 has 17 amino acids. The germline V gene encodes CDR1 MNHNS and CDR2 SASEGT. CDR3 in amino acids: CASSGRTTTGAGETQYF. CDR3 DNA: TGTGCCAGCAGTGGGCGGACGACGACGGGGGCTGGAGAGACCCAGTACTTC.

The chain uses TRBV27 and TRBJ1-6; 8 positions match TRBD1. The CDR3 sequence is 14 residues long. Germline loops: CDR1 MNHEY, CDR2 SMNVEV (reference sequence). J was trimmed by 12 bases and V by 5 bases; bases with no gene match: 9. Written as DNA, the CDR3 is TGTGCCAGCAGTAAGGACAGGGACTTCGTACCCCTCCACTTT. It translates to CASSKDRDFVPLHF.

The chain links TRBV7-9 to TRBJ1-1; D gene ambiguous. Trimming took 1 base from V and 11 from J, leaving 14 bases between them. This CDR3 comprises 13 residues. The germline V gene has CDR1 SEHNR and CDR2 FQNEAQ (reference sequence). CDR3 sequence: CASSLVSRRWAFF. CDR3 nucleotides: TGTGCCAGCAGCTTAGTGTCGAGAAGATGGGCTTTCTTT.

This clone was found once. The chain links TRBV28 to TRBJ1-2; D ambiguous. This CDR3 spans 14 amino acids. V was clipped by 5 bases and J by 4 bases, with 14 bases between them. Germline-derived CDR1 and CDR2 are MDHEN and SYDVKM. CDR3 nucleotide sequence: TGTGCCAGCAGTCTCCCGTCCCCTGGCTATGGCTACACCTTC. Encoded protein: CASSLPSPGYGYTF.

The chain employs TRBV5-1 and TRBJ1-5; TRBD1 might be the D (6 bases). In germline, CDR1 is SGHRS, CDR2 YFSETQ. The CDR3 has 16 amino acids. Trimming removed 0 bases at V and 0 bases at J, with 10 bases between. CDR3 sequence reads: CASSLDGQLSNQPQHF. The CDR3 DNA reads as TGCGCCAGCAGCTTGGATGGACAGCTTAGCAATCAGCCCCAGCATTTT.